The source of this T cell receptor beta chain is a study of T-cell reconstitution after alpha-beta-depleted transplantation in children. Study-wide results and limits: Reportedly, only several hundred clones from non-depleted graft cells drove alpha-beta T-cell counts at about two months.

This CDR3 has 15 amino acids. V gave up 6 bases and J gave up 0 bases; unmatched junction bases: 7. On this clonotype: The antigen is undetermined.

Molecular barcoding with unique molecular identifiers was used for the TCRbeta library. From the PCR reads, TCRdb called clonotypes with MiXCR, one entry per CDR3 protein. The sample contains some 550,000 distinct CDR3 sequences, 23% of which appear only once. The chain uses TRBV12-3 or TRBV12-4 and TRBJ1-1; the match to TRBD1 covers 7 bases. This TCR was recovered from a boy under two years old who had a stem cell transplant for acute myeloid leukemia, so the T cells may come from the graft donor. This sample comprised PBMCs, mostly from graft donor cells, obtained 360 days after TCRalphabeta/CD19-depleted stem cell transplant. The CDR3 is CASRETGQLNTEAFF. The CDR3 nucleotides are TGTGCCAGCAGGGAGACGGGACAGTTGAACACTGAAGCTTTCTTT.